Listed below are T cell receptor beta chains from one sample, sequenced in a study of T-cell reconstitution after alpha-beta-depleted transplantation in children. From the PCR reads, TCRdb called clonotypes with MiXCR, one entry per CDR3 protein. The table has roughly 200,000 distinct CDR3 sequences, about 6.4% seen once; the top ten hold around 2.7%. The source was PBMCs from the stem cell graft donor, collected from the stem cell graft. These receptors all stem from a human donor who donated a stem cell graft to a child with Wiskott-Aldrich syndrome. CDR3s include the opening cysteine and the closing phenylalanine or tryptophan. The D gene is left open where the match is weak. The size entry is marked missing in some rows and otherwise reads once, few, many or a size class.

>TRBJ1-3|TRBV20-1|14|many|.
TGCAGTGCTCCAACACCTGTCTCTGGAAACACCATATATTTT
CSAPTPVSGNTIYF
>TRBJ2-5|TRBV27|15|.|TRBD1
TGTGCCAGCAGTTTGACAGGGGCCTGGGTGAAGACCCAGTACTTC
CASSLTGAWVKTQYF
>TRBJ2-1|TRBV20-1|13|many|.
TGCAGTGCTAGAGGGGGACTTGCCAATGAGCAGTTCTTC
CSARGGLANEQFF
>TRBJ2-5|TRBV12-3/TRBV12-4|15|many|TRBD1
TGTGCCAGCAGTTTTATCCAGGGGGCGCGGGAGACCCAGTACTTC
CASSFIQGARETQYF
>TRBJ1-1|TRBV20-1|13|many|TRBD1
TGCAGTGCTGCCTGGGGACAGGGGGCTGAAGCTTTCTTT
CSAAWGQGAEAFF
>TRBJ1-4|TRBV20-1|9|many|.
TGCAGTGCTGGAGACACTCTCCATTTT
CSAGDTLHF
>TRBJ2-1|TRBV27|16|many|TRBD2
TGTGCCAGCAGTTCGATACTAGCGGGGGGGCCCAATGAGCAGTTCTTC
CASSSILAGGPNEQFF
>TRBJ2-5|TRBV7-2|15|.|TRBD2
TGTGCCAGCAGCTTATCTAGCGGGGTCCAAGAGACCCAGTACTTC
CASSLSSGVQETQYF
>TRBJ1-1|TRBV29-1|14|many|.
TGCAGCGTTTTCGGATACGAATTGAACACTGAAGCTTTCTTT
CSVFGYELNTEAFF
>TRBJ1-2|TRBV29-1|13|many|.
TGCAGCGTGGCGCCCACAGGGATCTACGGCTACACCTTC
CSVAPTGIYGYTF
>TRBJ2-5|TRBV5-1|14|many|.
TGCGCCAGCAGCCCTGCGGAGAGCGAAGAGACCCAGTACTTC
CASSPAESEETQYF
>TRBJ2-7|TRBV6-5|15|many|.
TGTGCCAGCAGTTACTCCCCAGGGGTGACCTACGAGCAGTACTTC
CASSYSPGVTYEQYF
>TRBJ2-1|TRBV27|21|few|TRBD2
TGTGCCAGCAGTCCGGGGACTAGCGGGATCCCCCCCCGAGGCTCCTACAATGAGCAGTTCTTC
CASSPGTSGIPPRGSYNEQFF
>TRBJ1-1|TRBV12-3/TRBV12-4|15|many|.
TGTGCCAGCAGGGATGACAGGTTGAGGCCGGCTGAAGCTTTCTTT
CASRDDRLRPAEAFF
>TRBJ2-2|TRBV11-2|15|many|TRBD2
TGTGCCAGCAGCTGGACTAGCACGAACACCGGGGAGCTGTTTTTT
CASSWTSTNTGELFF
>TRBJ2-7|TRBV7-2|14|many|.
TGTGCCAGCAGCCCGCCTCCAGAAACATACGAGCAGTACTTC
CASSPPPETYEQYF
>TRBJ1-1|TRBV5-1|17|many|.
TGCGCCAGCAGTGGGCGGCAGGGAAGGTTTTTCGACACTGAAGCTTTCTTT
CASSGRQGRFFDTEAFF
>TRBJ1-1|TRBV13|13|many|.
TGTGCCAGCAGCTTAGATGGGATCTCTGAAGCTTTCTTT
CASSLDGISEAFF
>TRBJ2-3|TRBV20-1|14|many|TRBD2
TGCAGTGCAAAGACTAGCGGGGGGTTTGATACGCAGTATTTT
CSAKTSGGFDTQYF
>TRBJ1-6|TRBV10-3|12|many|.
TGTGCCATCAGTGAGGGGGCTTCACCCCTCCACTTT
CAISEGASPLHF
>TRBJ1-1|TRBV29-1|14|many|TRBD1
TGCAGCGTCCAAGGGACAGCCAAGAACACTGAAGCTTTCTTT
CSVQGTAKNTEAFF
>TRBJ2-7|TRBV7-2|14|few|.
TGTGCCAGCAGCCGAGACTATAAAGCCTACGAGCAGTACTTC
CASSRDYKAYEQYF
>TRBJ2-1|TRBV24-1|12|many|TRBD2
TGTGCCACCAGTGACGAAGCGGGAGTACAGTTCTTC
CATSDEAGVQFF
>TRBJ2-3|TRBV7-2|14|few|.
TGTGCCAGCAGCTTAATGGGCGGCACAGATACGCAGTATTTT
CASSLMGGTDTQYF
>TRBJ2-1|TRBV7-9|14|many|.
TGTGCCAGCAGCTTAGTTGGGGGTAGGAATGAGCAGTTCTTC
CASSLVGGRNEQFF
>TRBJ1-1|TRBV12-3/TRBV12-4|15|few|.
TGTGCCAGCAGTTTAGGGGCCGATCGCGGGACTGAAGCTTTCTTT
CASSLGADRGTEAFF
>TRBJ2-7|TRBV7-9|14|many|TRBD1
TGTGCCAGCAGCCTCGGGACAGGTGTCTACGAGCAGTACTTC
CASSLGTGVYEQYF
>TRBJ1-1|TRBV20-1|13|.|.
TGCAGTGCTAGAAACAGACTGAACACTGAAGCTTTCTTT
CSARNRLNTEAFF
>TRBJ2-5|TRBV28|12|.|.
TGTGCCAGCAGTTCGCTCGGGGAGACCCAGTACTTC
CASSSLGETQYF
>TRBJ1-4|TRBV3-1|13|many|.
TGTGCCAGCAGCCAAGGGGTAGATGAAAAACTGTTTTTT
CASSQGVDEKLFF
>TRBJ2-7|TRBV20-1|13|many|TRBD2
TGCAGTGCTCGACTAGCGGGGATCTACGAGCAGTACTTC
CSARLAGIYEQYF
>TRBJ1-5|TRBV5-1|16|few|TRBD1
TGCGCCAGCAGCTTGGGTCACCAGGGGGGCAATCAGCCCCAGCATTTT
CASSLGHQGGNQPQHF
>TRBJ2-1|TRBV19|15|many|.
TGTGCCAGTAGTATAGAGGGGTCCGGCTACAATGAGCAGTTCTTC
CASSIEGSGYNEQFF
>TRBJ2-7|TRBV28|13|many|TRBD1
TGTGCCAGCAGGGACCAGGGGGCCTACGAGCAGTACTTC
CASRDQGAYEQYF
>TRBJ2-5|TRBV7-7|15|.|TRBD2
TGTGCCAGCAGCTCTTCTTGGCGGGAGGGAGAGACCCAGTACTTC
CASSSSWREGETQYF
>TRBJ2-1|TRBV10-1|14|.|TRBD1
TGCGCCAGCAGTGATCGGGACAGCGACAATGAGCAGTTCTTC
CASSDRDSDNEQFF
>TRBJ2-3|TRBV7-6|15|many|TRBD1
TGTGCCAGCAGCCTGGGACAGGGTACGACAGATACGCAGTATTTT
CASSLGQGTTDTQYF
>TRBJ1-2|TRBV7-2|13|many|TRBD1
TGTGCCAGCAGCCCCGACAGGGCTCATGGCTACACCTTC
CASSPDRAHGYTF
>TRBJ1-2|TRBV5-1|15|many|.
TGCGCCAGCAGCTTGGGACAGGTTGTTTTCTCTGGCTACACCTTC
CASSLGQVVFSGYTF
>TRBJ2-2|TRBV5-4|17|.|TRBD1
TGTGCCAGCAGCTTGCCCCTAGGACAGGGAGGAACCGGGGAGCTGTTTTTT
CASSLPLGQGGTGELFF
>TRBJ2-1|TRBV20-1|20|many|.
TGCAGTGCTAGAGATGCGCCGGCACATTTGGGCGGGACATCCTACAATGAGCAGTTCTTC
CSARDAPAHLGGTSYNEQFF
>TRBJ2-7|TRBV5-1|15|many|TRBD2
TGCGCCAGCAGCGCAACTAGCGGGGGGGCGTACGAGCAGTACTTC
CASSATSGGAYEQYF
>TRBJ1-1|TRBV29-1|11|many|.
TGCAGCGTTGTACAGAACACTGAAGCTTTCTTT
CSVVQNTEAFF
>TRBJ2-1|TRBV24-1|15|many|TRBD2
TGTGCCACCAGTGACCCCGCTAGCGGGAGAGATGAGCAGTTCTTC
CATSDPASGRDEQFF
>TRBJ2-1|TRBV7-8|12|few|.
TGTGCCAGCAGCCCCTTTAGGGATGAGCAGTTCTTC
CASSPFRDEQFF
>TRBJ2-7|TRBV6-6|13|many|TRBD2
TGTGCCAGCAGTTACCGGGAGGTGGACGAGCAGTACTTC
CASSYREVDEQYF
>TRBJ2-7|TRBV3-1|13|many|.
TGTGCCACCGGTATGGCGGGGAACTACGAGCAGTACTTC
CATGMAGNYEQYF
>TRBJ2-3|TRBV20-1|14|many|TRBD2
TGCAGTGCTAGCCAGCGGGGAAGCACAGATACGCAGTATTTT
CSASQRGSTDTQYF
>TRBJ1-1|TRBV29-1|14|many|.
TGCAGCGTTATAAACAGGGAGTCGAACACTGAAGCTTTCTTT
CSVINRESNTEAFF
>TRBJ2-1|TRBV5-1|16|many|.
TGCGCCAGCAGCAAGCAGGGGGGAGAATCCTACAATGAGCAGTTCTTC
CASSKQGGESYNEQFF
>TRBJ2-1|TRBV6-1|15|.|TRBD2
TGTGCCAGCAGCCAACTAGCGGGGGGGTACAATGAGCAGTTCTTC
CASSQLAGGYNEQFF
>TRBJ2-7|TRBV12-3/TRBV12-4|14|many|.
TGTGCCAGCACCTTGGGGCGGACGGTGGGAGAGCAGTACTTC
CASTLGRTVGEQYF
>TRBJ1-1|TRBV4-3|17|many|TRBD1
TGCGCCAGCAGCCCTACAGGGGCCCTACGTCGGGACACTGAAGCTTTCTTT
CASSPTGALRRDTEAFF
>TRBJ1-1|TRBV27|13|many|.
TGTGCCAGCAATACAAGGACGAACACTGAAGCTTTCTTT
CASNTRTNTEAFF
>TRBJ1-3|TRBV6-1|16|many|TRBD1
TGTGCCAGCAGTGAAGCAACAGGGGGCTCTGGAAACACCATATATTTT
CASSEATGGSGNTIYF
>TRBJ2-7|TRBV6-1|15|many|TRBD1
TGTGCCAGCAGTCTCGGGACAGGCTGGATCTACGAGCAGTACTTC
CASSLGTGWIYEQYF
>TRBJ1-3|TRBV12-3/TRBV12-4|14|many|.
TGTGCCACCAGGGTGGGGGCAGGTGGAAACACCATATATTTT
CATRVGAGGNTIYF
>TRBJ1-5|TRBV6-5|15|many|.
TGTGCCAGCAGTCCTTTGACACAGGGCGATCAGCCCCAGCATTTT
CASSPLTQGDQPQHF
>TRBJ2-1|TRBV19|11|.|.
TGTGCCAGTCTTGGGGGAGCTGAGCAGTTCTTC
CASLGGAEQFF
>TRBJ1-1|TRBV4-2|14|.|.
TGTGCCAGCAGCCAAGACAGACGTGTCACTGAAGCTTTCTTT
CASSQDRRVTEAFF